This TCR beta chain was observed in a study of T cells in localized non-small cell lung cancer. With respect to this clone: As yet, its antigen is unknown.

General study findings and limits: Sequencing, confined to only one tumor region, leaves heterogeneity possible. Uninvolved adjacent lung showed peak T cell clonality, exceeding tumor.

Only in-frame clones appear in the TCRdb table, and some are missing; sequencing was by immunoSEQ multiplex PCR. Of roughly 36,000 clones in the sample, around 90% were seen once. This material consisted of PBMCs, taken before any cancer treatment. This sequence originates from a man between 40 and 70 years old with stage II lung adenocarcinoma.

This CDR3 is CASSQEKERTQAFF. CDR3 in DNA: TGCGCCAGCAGCCAAGAGAAGGAGCGGACACAAGCTTTCTTT. J is TRBJ1-1 and V is TRBV4-3; possibly TRBD1 for D (5 bases). This CDR3 has 14 amino acids. Germline CDR1 is LGHNA and CDR2 is YSLEER. The germline V and J ends were trimmed by 0 bases and 9 bases, with 14 bases remaining between them.